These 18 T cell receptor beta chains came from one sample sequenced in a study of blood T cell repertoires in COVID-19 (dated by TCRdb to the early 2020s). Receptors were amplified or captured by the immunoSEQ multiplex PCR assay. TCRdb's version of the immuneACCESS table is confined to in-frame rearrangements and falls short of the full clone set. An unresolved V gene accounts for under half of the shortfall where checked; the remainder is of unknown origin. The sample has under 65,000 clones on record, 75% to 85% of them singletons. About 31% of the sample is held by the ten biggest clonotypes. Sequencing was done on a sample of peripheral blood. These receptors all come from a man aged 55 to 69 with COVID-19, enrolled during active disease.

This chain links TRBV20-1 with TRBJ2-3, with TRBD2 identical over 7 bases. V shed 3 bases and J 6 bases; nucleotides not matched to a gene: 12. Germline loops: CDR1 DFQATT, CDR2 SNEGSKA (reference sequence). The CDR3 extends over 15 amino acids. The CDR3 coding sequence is TGCAGTGCTAGTGGAGCTAGCGGTCTGTCGGATACGCAGTATTTT. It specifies CSASGASGLSDTQYF.

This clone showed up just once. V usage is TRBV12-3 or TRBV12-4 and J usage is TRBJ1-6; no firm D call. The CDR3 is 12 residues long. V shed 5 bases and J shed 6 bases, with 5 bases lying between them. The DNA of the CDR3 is TGTGCCAGCAGTCCGTCTAATTCACCCCTCCACTTT. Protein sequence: CASSPSNSPLHF.

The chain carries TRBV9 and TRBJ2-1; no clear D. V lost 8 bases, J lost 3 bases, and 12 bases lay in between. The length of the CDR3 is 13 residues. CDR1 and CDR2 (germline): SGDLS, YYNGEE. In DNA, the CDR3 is TGTGCCAGTATAATAGAGGACTACAATGAGCAGTTCTTC. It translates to CASIIEDYNEQFF.

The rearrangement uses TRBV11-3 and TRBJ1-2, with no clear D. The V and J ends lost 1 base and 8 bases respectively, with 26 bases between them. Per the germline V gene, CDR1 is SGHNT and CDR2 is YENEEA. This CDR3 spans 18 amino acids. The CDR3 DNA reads TGTGCCAGCAGCTTAGCCGTAGTCTCCGCCAGGAACGCAGGCGGCTACACCTTC. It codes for CASSLAVVSARNAGGYTF. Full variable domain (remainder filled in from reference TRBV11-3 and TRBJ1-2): EAGVVQSPRYKIIEKKQPVAFWCNPISGHNTLYWYLQNLGQGPELLIRYENEEAVDDSQLPKDRFSAERLKGVDSTLKIQPAELGDSAVYLCASSLAVVSARNAGGYTFGSGTRLTVV.

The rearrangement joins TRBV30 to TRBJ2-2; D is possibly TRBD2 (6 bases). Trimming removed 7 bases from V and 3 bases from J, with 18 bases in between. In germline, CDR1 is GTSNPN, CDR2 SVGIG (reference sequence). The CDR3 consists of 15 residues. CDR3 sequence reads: CALGGRSLYTGELFF. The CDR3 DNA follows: TGTGCCTTGGGAGGCAGATCCCTTTACACCGGGGAGCTGTTTTTT.

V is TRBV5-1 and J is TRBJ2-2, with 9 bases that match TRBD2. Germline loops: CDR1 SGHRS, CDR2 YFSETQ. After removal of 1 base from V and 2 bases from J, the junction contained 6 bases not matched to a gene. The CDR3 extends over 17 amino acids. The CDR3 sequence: CASSLQVAGANTGELFF. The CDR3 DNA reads TGCGCCAGCAGCTTGCAGGTAGCGGGGGCCAACACCGGGGAGCTGTTTTTT.

As DNA, the CDR3 is TGTGCCAGCAGTTTGTATTCAGGGAACTATGGCTACACCTTC. It specifies CASSLYSGNYGYTF. The chain links TRBV27 to TRBJ1-2; D is possibly TRBD1 (5 bases). V lost 3 bases and J 2 bases, leaving 10 bases between the germline ends. Germline values: CDR1 MNHEY, CDR2 SMNVEV (reference sequence). The CDR3 has 14 amino acids.

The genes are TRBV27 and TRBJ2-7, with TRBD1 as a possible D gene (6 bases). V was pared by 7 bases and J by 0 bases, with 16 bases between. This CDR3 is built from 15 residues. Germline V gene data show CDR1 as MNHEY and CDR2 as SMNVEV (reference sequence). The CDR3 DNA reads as TGTGCCAGCAACTTGAAGCAGGGGACCTCCTACGAGCAGTACTTC. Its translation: CASNLKQGTSYEQYF.

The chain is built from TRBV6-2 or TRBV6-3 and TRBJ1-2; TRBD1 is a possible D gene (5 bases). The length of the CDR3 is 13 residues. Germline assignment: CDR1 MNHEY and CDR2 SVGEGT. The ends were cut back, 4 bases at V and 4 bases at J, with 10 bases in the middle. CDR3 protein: CASSSDRSYGYTF. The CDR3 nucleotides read TGTGCCAGCAGTTCTGACAGATCCTATGGCTACACCTTC.

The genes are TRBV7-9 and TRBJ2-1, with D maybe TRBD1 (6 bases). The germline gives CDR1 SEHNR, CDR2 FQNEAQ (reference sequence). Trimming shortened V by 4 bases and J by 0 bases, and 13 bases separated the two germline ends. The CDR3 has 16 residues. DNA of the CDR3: TGTGCCAGCAGCTCGAGAGGGGGAAGCTCCTACAATGAGCAGTTCTTC. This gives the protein CASSSRGGSSYNEQFF.

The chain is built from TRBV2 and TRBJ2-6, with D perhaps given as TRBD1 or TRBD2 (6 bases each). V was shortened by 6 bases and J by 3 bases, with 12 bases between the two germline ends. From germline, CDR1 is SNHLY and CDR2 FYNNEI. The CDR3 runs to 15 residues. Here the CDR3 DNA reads TGTGCCAGCAGGGAACAGGGAGGTGGGGCCAACGTCCTGACTTTC. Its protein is CASREQGGGANVLTF.

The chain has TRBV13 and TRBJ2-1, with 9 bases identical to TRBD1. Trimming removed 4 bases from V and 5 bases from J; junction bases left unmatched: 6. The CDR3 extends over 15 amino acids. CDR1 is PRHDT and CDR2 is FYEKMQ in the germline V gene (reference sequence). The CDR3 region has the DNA TGTGCCAGCAGCTACGGGACAGGGTTTAACAATGAGCAGTTCTTC. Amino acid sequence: CASSYGTGFNNEQFF. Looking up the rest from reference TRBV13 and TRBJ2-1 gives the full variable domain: AAGVIQSPRHLIKEKRETATLKCYPIPRHDTVYWYQQGPGQDPQFLISFYEKMQSDKGSIPDRFSAQQFSDYHSELNMSSLELGDSALYFCASSYGTGFNNEQFFGPGTRLTVL.

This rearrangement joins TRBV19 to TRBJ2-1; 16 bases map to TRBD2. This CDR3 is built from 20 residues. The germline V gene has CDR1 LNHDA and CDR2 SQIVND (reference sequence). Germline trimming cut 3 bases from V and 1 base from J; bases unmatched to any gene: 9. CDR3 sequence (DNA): TGTGCCAGTAGTATGGGGGTGGGACTAGCGGGAGGGTCGTCCTACAATGAGCAGTTCTTC. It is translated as CASSMGVGLAGGSSYNEQFF.

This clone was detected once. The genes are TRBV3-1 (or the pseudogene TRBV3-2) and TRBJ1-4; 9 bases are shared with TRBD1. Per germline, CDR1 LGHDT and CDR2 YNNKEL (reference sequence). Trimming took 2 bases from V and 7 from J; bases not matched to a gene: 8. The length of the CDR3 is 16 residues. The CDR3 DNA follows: TGTGCCAGCAGCCAAACAGGGGGCGCAAACGCTGAAAAACTGTTTTTT. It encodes CASSQTGGANAEKLFF.

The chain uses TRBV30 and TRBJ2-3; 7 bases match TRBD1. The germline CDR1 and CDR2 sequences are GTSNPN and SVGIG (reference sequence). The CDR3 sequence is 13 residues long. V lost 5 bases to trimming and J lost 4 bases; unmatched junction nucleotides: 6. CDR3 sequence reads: CAWETGPSDTQYF. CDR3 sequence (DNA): TGTGCCTGGGAGACAGGGCCATCAGATACGCAGTATTTT.

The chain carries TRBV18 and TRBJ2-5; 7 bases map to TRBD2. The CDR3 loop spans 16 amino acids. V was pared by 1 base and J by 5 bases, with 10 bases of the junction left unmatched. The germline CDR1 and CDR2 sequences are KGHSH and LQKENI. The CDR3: CASSPLNLAAGETQYF. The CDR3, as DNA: TGTGCCAGCTCACCACTGAACCTAGCGGCGGGGGAGACCCAGTACTTC.

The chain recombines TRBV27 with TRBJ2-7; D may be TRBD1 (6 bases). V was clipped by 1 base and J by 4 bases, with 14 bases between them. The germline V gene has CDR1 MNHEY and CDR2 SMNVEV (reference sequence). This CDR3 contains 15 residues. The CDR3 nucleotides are TGTGCCAGCAGTTTATTTATGCAACAGGGTTACGAGCAGTACTTC. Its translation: CASSLFMQQGYEQYF.

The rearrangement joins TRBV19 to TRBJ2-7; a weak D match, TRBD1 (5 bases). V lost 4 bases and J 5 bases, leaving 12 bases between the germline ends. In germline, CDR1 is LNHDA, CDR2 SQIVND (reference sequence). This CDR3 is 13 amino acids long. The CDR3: CASSNRPSNEQYF. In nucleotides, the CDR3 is TGTGCCAGTAGTAACAGGCCCTCGAACGAGCAGTACTTC.